The rows below give T cell receptor beta chains drawn from one sample of a study of T cells in Graves' hyperthyroidism and ophthalmopathy. Using its own MiXCR run on the multiplex PCR reads, TCRdb lists one record per CDR3 protein. This table holds a few hundred thousand distinct CDR3 sequences, around 20% found once. Sequenced material: blood. These receptors originate from a man younger than 35 with Graves' hyperthyroidism. CDR3s include the opening cysteine and the closing phenylalanine or tryptophan. D genes are given only for firm matches. Clone size appears in some rows only: once, few, many, or a class for an expanded clone.

clone size,D gene,J gene,V gene,CDR3 DNA,CDR3 protein
many,.,TRBJ1-1,TRBV12-3/TRBV12-4,TGTGCCAGCAGTTTTCCCGCTGGACAGCCGAACACTGAAGCTTTCTTT,CASSFPAGQPNTEAFF
many,TRBD1,TRBJ2-2,TRBV7-9,TGTGCCAGCAGCTCCGGGCCCACCAGGGGGGGGGAGCTGTTTTTT,CASSSGPTRGGELFF
.,.,TRBJ2-7,TRBV7-2,TGTGCCAGCAGCTTACAAAACACGGACGAGCAGTACTTC,CASSLQNTDEQYF
few,.,TRBJ1-1,TRBV4-1,TGCGCCAGCAGCCCCCTTTCTGTCCGGTACACTGAAGCTTTCTTT,CASSPLSVRYTEAFF
.,TRBD1,TRBJ1-1,TRBV20-1,TGCAGTGCTAGTCCAGGGGGAATGAACACTGAAGCTTTCTTT,CSASPGGMNTEAFF
many,.,TRBJ1-5,TRBV28,TGTGCCAGCAGGTTGACGGTGTATAGCAATCAGCCCCAGCATTTT,CASRLTVYSNQPQHF
.,TRBD1,TRBJ1-5,TRBV19,TGTGCCAGTAACTGGGCAGGGGGCAGCAATCAGCCCCAGCATTTT,CASNWAGGSNQPQHF
.,.,TRBJ2-5,TRBV6-2/TRBV6-3,TGTGCCAGCAACACATATAGGGAGGAGACCCAGTACTTC,CASNTYREETQYF
many,.,TRBJ1-1,TRBV7-2,TGTGCCAGCAGCTTAGGGGGGAGTAATGAAGCTTTCTTT,CASSLGGSNEAFF
.,.,TRBJ1-2,TRBV6-1,TGTGCCAGCAGCGAAGGGGATAGGCATGGCTACACCTTC,CASSEGDRHGYTF
.,TRBD1,TRBJ1-2,TRBV12-3/TRBV12-4,TGTGCCAGCAGTTCGTCCTCCGCGGGACAGCTAAACTATGGCTACACCTTC,CASSSSSAGQLNYGYTF
many,TRBD1,TRBJ1-1,TRBV6-1,TGTGCCAGCGGACAGGTTCTAAACACTGAAGCTTTCTTT,CASGQVLNTEAFF
many,.,TRBJ1-1,TRBV11-3,TGTGCCAGCAGCCAACAGGGCCATGAAGGCGAAGCTTTCTTT,CASSQQGHEGEAFF
many,.,TRBJ1-5,TRBV6-4,TGTGCCAGCAGTGCTCCGGGGGCCGGCAATCAGCCCCAGCATTTT,CASSAPGAGNQPQHF
few,TRBD2,TRBJ2-5,TRBV2,TGTGCCAGCAGGGCTAGCGGGAGGGCCGTATCCGGTGAGACCCAGTACTTC,CASRASGRAVSGETQYF
many,.,TRBJ2-7,TRBV20-1,TGCAGTGCTAGTCAGGGCCCCTACGAGCAGTACTTC,CSASQGPYEQYF
.,.,TRBJ1-1,TRBV20-1,TGCAGTGCTAGAGATAACAGGGAAGGTGAAGCTTTCTTT,CSARDNREGEAFF
many,.,TRBJ1-1,TRBV7-8,TGTGCCAGCAGCATATGGGGGACAATGAACACTGAAGCTTTCTTT,CASSIWGTMNTEAFF
.,TRBD1,TRBJ2-2,TRBV24-1,TGTGCCACCAGTGACCACCGGACAGGACTTGTCGGGGAGCTGTTTTTT,CATSDHRTGLVGELFF
few,.,TRBJ1-1,TRBV6-1,TGTGCCAGCAGTCCTTCCGGGTGGGGAGCTTTCTTT,CASSPSGWGAFF
.,.,TRBJ2-7,TRBV5-1,TGCGCCAACAGCAGCAGGGTTTCCTCCTACGAGCAGTACTTC,CANSSRVSSYEQYF
.,.,TRBJ1-1,TRBV28,TGTGCCAGCCGTTTATTCCGCAGTGGCACTGAAGCTTTCTTT,CASRLFRSGTEAFF
many,.,TRBJ2-6,TRBV6-1,TGTGCCAGCAGTGCCGGGAGAGGGGCCAACGTCCTGACTTTC,CASSAGRGANVLTF
many,TRBD1,TRBJ2-5,TRBV28,TGTGCCAGCAGAATGAGGGACAGGGGTATCCACGAGACCCAGTACTTC,CASRMRDRGIHETQYF
few,TRBD2,TRBJ2-5,TRBV7-2,TGTGCCAGCAGCCATGGACTAGCGGGAGAGTGGGAGACCCAGTACTTC,CASSHGLAGEWETQYF
.,.,TRBJ2-7,TRBV28,TGTGCCAGCAGCCGCATCCGAGGGCGATACGAGCAGTACTTC,CASSRIRGRYEQYF
many,TRBD2,TRBJ2-2,TRBV25-1,TGTGCCAGCGGAACTAGCGGCACCGGGGAGCTGTTTTTT,CASGTSGTGELFF
many,.,TRBJ2-7,TRBV27,TGTGCCAGCAGTTTAATGGCAGGGTGGGAGCAGTACTTC,CASSLMAGWEQYF